This T cell receptor (beta chain) is drawn from a study of cytomegalovirus exposure and HLA in healthy donors. For the study at large: Counted in an early data release were approximately 80 million unique TCRs from HLA-typed donors. Among approximately 390 genotyped donors, about 83% fell in the Caucasian-associated ancestry cluster. Study results and caveats: Links to common viral pathogens appeared, in a later analysis, for several of the most significant clusters.

Only a few counts were recorded for this clone. Antigen: not known. PCR used 60 Vbeta primers and 13 Jbeta primers. The method was immunoSEQ multiplex PCR; TCRdb's version includes in-frame clones alone and lacks a portion of them. The sample gives under 130,000 clones, about 15% of which show up once; about 0.8% is in the top ten. The CDR3 spans 16 residues. Germline V gene sequence: CDR1 SEHNR, CDR2 FQNEAQ (reference sequence). Trimming removed 4 bases at V and 2 bases at J, with 14 bases between. The source material was PBMCs. This receptor was obtained from a female donor in good health and CMV-seronegative. The rearrangement links TRBV7-9 to TRBJ2-2, with D tentatively TRBD1 (6 bases). The CDR3, as DNA: TGTGCCAGCAGCTCGATCGGACAGTCAAACACCGGGGAGCTGTTTTTT. Encoded protein: CASSSIGQSNTGELFF. Full variable domain (outside the CDR3, taken from reference TRBV7-9 and TRBJ2-2): DTGVSQNPRHKITKRGQNVTFRCDPISEHNRLYWYRQTLGQGPEFLTYFQNEAQLEKSRLLSDRFSAERPKGSFSTLEIQRTEQGDSAMYLCASSSIGQSNTGELFFGEGSRLTVL.